What follows describes a single TCR beta chain. The antigen is not known. The data were taken from a study of T cell responses to AZD1222 COVID-19 vaccine. CDR1 SGHNT and CDR2 YENEEA come from the germline V gene. Trimming stripped 0 bases from V and 7 bases from J, with 9 bases between. This CDR3 is 13 amino acids long. General study findings and limits: CD4 TCRs linked to vaccination spanned spike, dominating at 160-218 and 743-854.

Here immunoSEQ multiplex PCR was the method, and the copy in TCRdb shows in-frame clones only, minus some. This table holds about 190,000 clones, roughly 88% found once. This TCR derives from an adult in good health. The sequencing here drew on peripheral blood, taken on day 0 of AZD1222 vaccination. This rearrangement joins TRBV11-3 to TRBJ1-1; perhaps TRBD1 as D (5 bases). The CDR3 nucleotides read TGTGCCAGCAGCTTAGACAGCCAGGGTGAAGCTTTCTTT. Translated, it gives CASSLDSQGEAFF.